This T cell receptor (beta chain) was recovered during a study of monozygotic twins with inflammatory bowel disease. UMIs containing a 6-nucleotide sample barcode were added via template switching. Following a re-call of the 5' RACE reads, TCRdb has one entry per CDR3 protein and lacks DNA. Its table lists 310,000 or so distinct CDR3 sequences. Per germline, CDR1 SGHVS and CDR2 FNYEAQ. The CDR3 consists of 15 residues. The sequence was obtained from a human donor with ulcerative colitis or Crohn's disease, or a healthy co-twin of an affected twin (not recorded which). The J gene is TRBJ1-5, the V gene TRBV7-6; TCRdb's D gene call, TRBD1, goes unchecked for lack of DNA. Specimen: blood. This CDR3 is CASSRIRGRSQPQHF.